This T cell receptor beta chain was obtained from a study of blood T cells in healthy people across ages (dated by TCRdb to 2015 to 2017). General notes on the study: In model experiments, template switching captured roughly one uniquely barcoded TCR beta cDNA molecule for every two T cells. To track age-related changes in TCR beta repertoire diversity, the study relied on deep sequencing normalized with unique cDNA molecular identifiers. The donors were split into four age groups: young (average about 16 years), middle-aged (nearly 40), aged (approximately 60) and long-lived (under 90). To avoid experimental bias, donors of different ages were randomly spread across the sequencing lanes. Using the same blood draw, the study looked at two additional independent replicas of 1 million unique cDNA reads for two donors, one aged 18 to 29 and the other aged 80 or older.

This clonotype was counted only a few times. No antigen is known for it. Per-base qualities were not stored, and no clone one base away is much larger. The approximately 40 donors, aged about 6 to 90 years, were systemically healthy Caucasian individuals from Russia. About 9.8 milliliters of peripheral blood were drawn from each donor into EDTA-treated Vacutainer tubes. PBMCs were isolated by Ficoll-Paque density-gradient centrifugation, with at least 6.5 million obtained per sample. Trizol reagent was used to extract total RNA from PBMCs, with at least 5 micrograms per sample. The percentages of naive CD45RAhigh/CD27high T cells were determined by flow cytometry on a PBMC aliquot from every donor. The germline V gene (reference sequence) specifies LGHDT as CDR1 and YNNKEL as CDR2. V loses 4 bases of germline sequence and J loses 1 base, and the interval between the two ends is 10 bases. From its cysteine to its phenylalanine, the CDR3 spans 14 amino acids. The only DNA kept is the CDR3, 42 bases in frame from the first base.

General conclusions and limits of the study: Compared with the aged group, the long-lived group had more naive CD4+ T cells, fewer expanded clones and increased TCR diversity, suggesting age selection. Bulk unsorted PBMC profiling prevented conclusive comparison of naive and antigen-experienced compartments. Estimates of total diversity based on one million sequenced T cells were regarded as lower bounds and as underestimates. Because the CMV infection status of the donors was unknown, age-related changes in expanded clonotypes may potentially have been confounded. The percentage of naive T cells measured by flow cytometry correlated strongly with observed TCR beta diversity. As age increased, observed TCR beta diversity per million T cells dropped in a roughly linear way, and a significant reduction was already evident by age 40.

Libraries were prepared through 5' RACE. Data came from an Illumina HiSeq 2500. A second roughly 6 to 11 cycle PCR used a sample-barcoded 5' primer and a J-beta primer mix. A template-switch 5' adaptor carrying 12 random nucleotides introduced a unique molecular identifier onto each TCR beta cDNA molecule. Each sample yielded at least 3 million CDR3-containing paired-end reads. All of the RNA was converted into first-strand cDNA using the Mint cDNA synthesis kit, with a TRBC-specific oligonucleotide serving as the primer. Following uracil-DNA glycosylase treatment, a first 18-cycle PCR with universal primers M1SS and BC2_uni_R was performed on all cDNA. The study's own analysis went as follows. Normalization of each sample was performed by random selection of 1 million high-quality reads, each carrying a distinct molecular identifier. Instead of being binned into consensus sequences, reads that shared molecular identifiers were thrown out. MiTCR, set to a Q25 quality threshold and the strictest error-elimination algorithm, was used for CDR3 identification, clonotype clustering and error correction. A nonparametric unseen species model with Euler transformation was used to estimate a lower bound on total TCR beta diversity. TCRdb took the public reads, trimmed them with fastp at Q25, ran MiXCR for clone calling and kept in-frame beta chains. Every CDR3 protein is listed once, alongside the most common genes and DNA of its rows. TCRdb's processing, not the authors', yielded these V and J calls. Counted in this sample were some 640,000 distinct CDR3 sequences; roughly 50% of them appeared once. Jointly, the top ten make up under 35% of the sample.

Material for sequencing was blood. This sequence was found in a woman aged 60-70 years in good health. Recombination connected TRBV3-1 to TRBJ2-5; the D gene is perhaps TRBD2, on 5 matching bases. For the CDR3, the sequence is CASSLRGFQETQYF. DNA sequence: TGTGCCAGCAGCCTCAGAGGGTTCCAAGAGACCCAGTACTTC.